Below, 32 T cell receptor beta chains from the same sample are listed, as sequenced in a study of blood T cell repertoires in COVID-19. TCRdb keeps only in-frame clones here, not all; method: immunoSEQ multiplex PCR. The data show 200,000 to 250,000 clones, with almost 85% seen just once and about 2.5% held by the top ten. Sequenced material: peripheral blood. These receptors were taken from a woman aged 70 to 79 with COVID-19, enrolled during active disease.

The chain is built from TRBV7-2 and TRBJ2-5; a possible D gene is TRBD1 (6 bases). The CDR3 has 14 residues. Germline-derived CDR1 and CDR2 are SGHTA and FQGNSA. The V end lost 1 base, the J end lost 4 bases, and 10 bases lay between the germline ends. The CDR3 loop is CASSLESRGETQYF. CDR3 nucleotide sequence: TGTGCCAGCAGCTTAGAAAGCAGGGGAGAGACCCAGTACTTC.

The sample holds a few counts of this clone. The chain joins TRBV29-1 to TRBJ2-7; 8 bases align to TRBD1. The CDR3 runs to 14 residues. CDR1 and CDR2 (germline): SQVTM, ANQGSEA. V lost 1 base to trimming and J lost 4 bases; unmatched junction nucleotides: 6. The CDR3 reads CSVEGTGGWYEQYF. The CDR3 DNA sequence: TGCAGCGTTGAAGGAACAGGGGGTTGGTACGAGCAGTACTTC.

This clone was seen only once. The chain couples TRBV19 to TRBJ2-7; D is ambiguous. Trimming left V 5 bases short and J 4 bases short, with 15 bases between. CDR1 is LNHDA and CDR2 is SQIVND in the germline V gene (reference sequence). This CDR3 contains 14 residues. The CDR3 spells CASSSRNGGYEQYF. CDR3 DNA sequence: TGTGCCAGTAGTTCGCGGAACGGCGGTTACGAGCAGTACTTC.

The chain combines TRBV27 with TRBJ1-5; D ambiguous. The CDR3 extends over 13 amino acids. Germline V gene data show CDR1 as MNHEY and CDR2 as SMNVEV (reference sequence). The V end lost 6 bases, the J end lost 6 bases, and 12 bases lay between the germline ends. CDR3 sequence (DNA): TGTGCCAGCAGCCCAGGAATGGGTCAGCCCCAGCATTTT. Translation gives CASSPGMGQPQHF.

The CDR3 loop is CATNQGSSEAFF. The CDR3 DNA is TGTGCCACCAATCAGGGTTCCTCCGAAGCTTTCTTT. This chain links TRBV2 with TRBJ1-1; D is possibly TRBD1 (5 bases). The germline V gene encodes CDR1 SNHLY and CDR2 FYNNEI. Trimming shortened V by 10 bases and J by 8 bases, and 17 bases separated the two germline ends. CDR3 length: 12 amino acids.

The V gene is TRBV4-1, the J gene TRBJ1-3; the match to TRBD1 covers 7 bases. The CDR3 loop spans 17 amino acids. Germline CDR1 MGHRA, CDR2 YSYEKL. The V segment lost 1 base and the J segment 0 bases; nucleotides outside the gene matches: 6. CDR3 protein: CASSQGGTVHSGNTIYF. The CDR3 region has the DNA TGCGCCAGCAGCCAAGGGGGGACAGTACACTCTGGAAACACCATATATTTT.

Only one count was recorded for this clone. This chain joins TRBV7-3 and TRBJ2-1; 12 bases agree with TRBD1. The trim removed 4 bases at V and 7 bases at J, leaving 17 bases unmatched. The CDR3 sequence is 19 residues long. Germline values: CDR1 SGHTA, CDR2 FQGTGA. The CDR3: CASSSRDRGRLAEFNEQFF. The CDR3 bases are TGTGCCAGCAGCTCCCGGGACAGGGGGCGACTAGCGGAGTTTAATGAGCAGTTCTTC.

The chain combines TRBV6-2 or TRBV6-3 with TRBJ1-1, with TRBD1 identical over 7 bases. This CDR3 has 15 residues. The ends lost 4 bases at V and 3 bases at J; junction bases unmatched: 8. Per germline, CDR1 MNHEY and CDR2 SVGEGT. This CDR3 reads CASSSATGSDTEAFF. The CDR3 DNA reads as TGTGCCAGCAGTTCCGCGACAGGGTCCGACACTGAAGCTTTCTTT.

The chain couples TRBV4-1 to TRBJ1-5; tentative D call: TRBD1 (6 bases). V was cut by 2 bases and J by 5 bases, with 19 bases left in between. The germline V gene has CDR1 MGHRA and CDR2 YSYEKL. The CDR3 consists of 17 residues. The CDR3 here is CASSQLPYRQVHQPQHF. CDR3 DNA: TGCGCCAGCAGCCAACTACCGTACAGACAGGTTCATCAGCCCCAGCATTTT.

The chain combines TRBV7-3 with TRBJ2-5; D uncertain. CDR1 and CDR2 from the germline V gene are SGHTA and FQGTGA. V was clipped by 3 bases and J by 5 bases, with 10 bases between them. CDR3 length: 13 residues. DNA for the CDR3: TGTGCCAGCAGCTTCGGCAACGGGGAGACCCAGTACTTC. Its translation: CASSFGNGETQYF.

The rearrangement uses TRBV29-1 and TRBJ2-7, with 10 bases that match TRBD1. The CDR3 totals 12 residues. V lost 6 bases and J lost 5; bases outside the gene matches: 4. The germline V gene encodes CDR1 SQVTM and CDR2 ANQGSEA. CDR3 bases: TGCAGCGTGACAGGGGGCTCGGACGAGCAGTACTTC. Amino acids: CSVTGGSDEQYF.

J is TRBJ1-5 and V is TRBV7-9; weak D call: TRBD1 (6 bases). Germline V gives CDR1 SEHNR, CDR2 FQNEAQ (reference sequence). V was trimmed by 5 bases and J by 6 bases, leaving 14 bases between them. This CDR3 has 14 amino acids. The CDR3 nucleotides read TGTGCCAGCAGCCCTCAGGGGCACACTCAGCCCCAGCATTTT. This encodes CASSPQGHTQPQHF.

The rearrangement uses TRBV2 and TRBJ1-1, with D possibly TRBD1 on 5 matching bases. Germline CDR1 reads SNHLY; CDR2 reads FYNNEI. The CDR3 is 15 residues long. Trimming cost V 8 bases and J 6 bases, with 22 bases left between them. CDR3 residues: CASFAGGFERSEAFF. CDR3 nucleotides: TGTGCCAGCTTCGCCGGGGGGTTCGAGAGATCTGAAGCTTTCTTT.

The chain is built from TRBV5-6 and TRBJ2-2; weak D call: TRBD1 (6 bases). Trimming took 2 bases from V and 5 from J, leaving 16 bases between them. The CDR3 has 16 amino acids. The V gene's germline CDR1 is SGHDT and CDR2 YYEEEE. The CDR3 loop reads CASSFTQGSYTGELFF. DNA of the CDR3: TGTGCCAGCAGCTTTACACAGGGATCATATACCGGGGAGCTGTTTTTT.

The chain carries TRBV29-1 and TRBJ1-2; TRBD1 matches 8 bases. The V and J ends lost 6 bases and 3 bases, in that order; junction bases with no gene match: 6. The CDR3 runs 13 residues. Germline CDR1 is SQVTM and CDR2 is ANQGSEA. CDR3 region: CSVRTGFDYGYTF. DNA for the CDR3: TGCAGCGTGAGGACAGGGTTTGACTATGGCTACACCTTC.

This chain connects TRBV3-1 (or the pseudogene TRBV3-2) to TRBJ2-2, with TRBD1 identical over 7 bases. CDR1 and CDR2 (germline): LGHDT, YNNKEL (reference sequence). The V gene end was trimmed by 3 bases and the J gene end by 1 base; junction bases not matched to a gene: 5. This CDR3 contains 16 residues. The CDR3 bases are TGTGCCAGCAGCCACCACCGGGACAGGAACACCGGGGAGCTGTTTTTT. Translation gives CASSHHRDRNTGELFF.

The CDR3, as DNA: TGCGCCAGCAGCCGCCAGCGGGGCGCGGATGAAAAACTGTTTTTT. Its translation: CASSRQRGADEKLFF. The chain couples TRBV5-1 to TRBJ1-4; D might be TRBD1 (5 bases). This CDR3 has 15 residues. In germline, CDR1 is SGHRS, CDR2 YFSETQ. V was clipped by 4 bases and J by 6 bases, with 16 bases between them.

This clone was recorded many times. The V call is TRBV2, the J call TRBJ2-5, with 7 bases aligning to TRBD2. In germline, CDR1 is SNHLY, CDR2 FYNNEI. The CDR3 has 14 residues. Trimming removed 5 bases from V and 2 bases from J; junction bases left unmatched: 5. CDR3 sequence: CASSNPGLQETQYF. The CDR3 region has the DNA TGTGCCAGCAGTAACCCGGGACTACAAGAGACCCAGTACTTC.

The chain is built from TRBV4-1 and TRBJ2-3, with 9 bases aligning to TRBD2. Germline assignment: CDR1 MGHRA and CDR2 YSYEKL. V dropped 0 bases and J dropped 0; count of bases not matched to a gene: 4. The CDR3 spans 17 residues. CDR3 loop: CASSQDGTSTSTDTQYF. In nucleotides, the CDR3 is TGCGCCAGCAGCCAAGATGGGACTAGCACTAGCACAGATACGCAGTATTTT.

V is TRBV11-3 and J is TRBJ1-2; TRBD1 is a possible D gene (6 bases). Trimming left V 4 bases short and J 7 bases short, with 13 bases between. Germline V lookup: CDR1 SGHNT, CDR2 YENEEA. The CDR3 covers 13 residues. CDR3 region: CASSYNRAGGYTF. CDR3 sequence (DNA): TGTGCCAGCAGCTACAACAGGGCTGGTGGCTACACCTTC.

The chain links TRBV5-4 to TRBJ1-2; 8 bases line up with TRBD1. The CDR3 sequence is 15 residues long. V lost 0 bases, J lost 5 bases, and 6 bases stayed unmatched. Germline loops: CDR1 SGHNT, CDR2 YYREEE (reference sequence). The CDR3 spells CASSLGEGQEYGYTF. The CDR3 DNA follows: TGTGCCAGCAGCTTGGGAGAGGGACAGGAATATGGCTACACCTTC.

The rearrangement joins TRBV30 to TRBJ2-4; D not certain. The CDR3 runs to 14 residues. The ends were cut back, 5 bases at V and 0 bases at J, with 11 bases in the middle. Germline V CDR1 and CDR2: GTSNPN, SVGIG (reference sequence). The CDR3 sequence: CAWSMSIAKNIQYF. In DNA form, the CDR3 reads TGTGCCTGGTCGATGAGCATAGCCAAAAACATTCAGTACTTC.

The V gene is TRBV3-1 (or the pseudogene TRBV3-2), the J gene TRBJ2-2, with 7 bases identical to TRBD1. Germline loops: CDR1 LGHDT, CDR2 YNNKEL (reference sequence). The junction had 9 bases not matched to a gene; V was cut back by 0 bases and J by 5 bases. This CDR3 has 17 residues. The CDR3 region is CASSQESERGRTGELFF. In DNA form, the CDR3 reads TGTGCCAGCAGCCAAGAGAGTGAGAGGGGGCGAACCGGGGAGCTGTTTTTT.

The chain links TRBV9 to TRBJ1-2, with 7 bases identical to TRBD1. CDR1 SGDLS and CDR2 YYNGEE come from the germline V gene. Trimming took 3 bases from V and 6 from J; bases not matched to a gene: 11. The CDR3 consists of 15 residues. In nucleotides, the CDR3 is TGTGCCAGCAGCGCTAGGGGACAGAGAAAGGATGGCTACACCTTC. Protein: CASSARGQRKDGYTF.

This chain joins TRBV3-1 (or the pseudogene TRBV3-2) and TRBJ1-3; D gene uncertain. Trimming cost V 4 bases and J 0 bases, with 7 bases left between them. This CDR3 is built from 14 residues. Looked up from germline, CDR1 is LGHDT and CDR2 is YNNKEL (reference sequence). The CDR3 DNA is TGTGCCAGCAGCCTCACACGCTCTGGAAACACCATATATTTT. Encoded protein: CASSLTRSGNTIYF.

The V call is TRBV7-8, the J call TRBJ1-2, with D hard to call. This CDR3 has 19 amino acids. V was cut by 1 base and J by 0 bases, with 21 bases left in between. The germline CDR1 and CDR2 sequences are SGHVS and FQNEAQ. In DNA form, the CDR3 reads TGTGCCAGCAGCTTAGAATTCCTTGGGCCAGCCAAAGCTAACTATGGCTACACCTTC. As protein: CASSLEFLGPAKANYGYTF. Complete variable domain (other parts from reference TRBV7-8 and TRBJ1-2): GAGVSQSPRYKVAKRGQDVALRCDPISGHVSLFWYQQALGQGPEFLTYFQNEAQLDKSGLPSDRFFAERPEGSVSTLKIQRTQQEDSAVYLCASSLEFLGPAKANYGYTFGSGTRLTVV.

The J gene is TRBJ2-3, the V gene TRBV13; TRBD2 might be the D (6 bases). There are 15 residues in the CDR3. CDR1 is PRHDT and CDR2 is FYEKMQ in the germline V gene (reference sequence). The germline V and J ends were trimmed by 5 bases and 6 bases, with 18 bases remaining between them. In nucleotides, the CDR3 is TGTGCCAGCAGCGCCAGAGGGAGGTTGTTGGATACGCAGTATTTT. Translating gives CASSARGRLLDTQYF.

The chain joins TRBV9 to TRBJ2-3; 8 bases map to TRBD1. The CDR3 consists of 15 residues. From germline, CDR1 is SGDLS and CDR2 YYNGEE. V dropped 2 bases and J dropped 2; count of bases not matched to a gene: 4. This CDR3 reads CASSVRGQVTDTQYF. CDR3 DNA sequence: TGTGCCAGCAGCGTCAGGGGGCAGGTCACAGATACGCAGTATTTT.

The genes are TRBV5-1 and TRBJ1-1, with TRBD1 as a possible D gene (6 bases). Germline CDR1 reads SGHRS; CDR2 reads YFSETQ. Trimming left V 1 base short and J 3 bases short, with 13 bases between. The CDR3 has 15 amino acids. The CDR3 DNA is TGCGCCAGCAGCTTGATCGGGGGGCAGGACACTGAAGCTTTCTTT. Amino acids: CASSLIGGQDTEAFF.

The chain carries TRBV2 and TRBJ2-7, with 9 nucleotides matching TRBD1. This CDR3 is 14 amino acids long. Germline V gene lookup returns CDR1 SNHLY and CDR2 FYNNEI. With 4 bases clipped from V and 3 bases from J, the junction kept 4 bases outside the gene matches. The CDR3 sequence: CASSAGQGNYEQYF. As DNA, the CDR3 is TGTGCCAGCAGTGCGGGACAGGGCAACTACGAGCAGTACTTC.

The gene calls are TRBV5-1 and TRBJ2-3; 7 bases align to TRBD2. J was trimmed by 0 bases and V by 5 bases; bases with no gene match: 3. The CDR3 runs to 14 residues. Germline loops: CDR1 SGHRS, CDR2 YFSETQ. The CDR3 protein is CASSVGGSTDTQYF. Here the CDR3 DNA reads TGCGCCAGCAGTGTGGGGGGGAGCACAGATACGCAGTATTTT.

In regard to this clone: An end of the junction does not agree with germline; a read error may underlie this. The V call is TRBV9, the J call TRBJ2-1, with TRBD2 identical over 16 bases. The CDR3 consists of 17 residues. The germline V gene encodes CDR1 SGDLS and CDR2 YYNGEE. This CDR3 reads CDSSVPGTSGGVDEQFF. Here the CDR3 DNA reads TGTGACAGCAGCGTGCCCGGGACTAGCGGGGGGGTGGATGAGCAGTTCTTC.